This TCR beta chain was captured by sequencing in a study of neurological immune-mediated disorders. Study-wide results and limits: One related-CDR3 cluster, which may be a signature, held the repertoires of 18 of 34 multiple sclerosis patients after phylogenetic grouping. While HTLV-1-associated myelopathy showed the greatest TCR clonal expansion, multiple sclerosis showed the least, falling below healthy controls.

Unsorted libraries were prepared from 2 million PBMCs held at -80 C. TCRdb re-called the 5' RACE reads with MiXCR, one entry per CDR3 protein. The data hold 55,000 to 65,000 distinct CDR3 sequences, with 3.5% to 4.5% observed a single time. This clonotype was detected ten times or more. Its matching antigen is unknown. This CDR3 is 13 amino acids long. The V end lost 6 bases, the J end lost 1 base, and 9 bases lay between the germline ends. Germline V gene data show CDR1 as LGHDT and CDR2 as YNNKEL (reference sequence). The sequencing input was PBMCs. This receptor was obtained from a woman between 50 and 59 years old with multiple sclerosis. J is TRBJ1-1 and V is TRBV3-1; D remains ambiguous. The CDR3 sequence: CASRGRTNTEAFF. The CDR3 bases are TGTGCCAGCAGGGGTCGAACGAACACTGAAGCTTTCTTT.